The entry below describes one TCR beta chain. No antigen is known for it. No quality values exist for individual bases; no much larger clone is one base distant. Donors were healthy HIV-negative adults with no recently reported acute infections or vaccinations. Every donor was a Caucasian adult residing in Nashville, Tennessee, USA. In the unsorted samples, roughly 90 million PBMCs were counted, and genomic DNA was extracted using the QIAamp DNA Blood Mini kit. After blood collection by leukapheresis, PBMCs were isolated using Ficoll-Histopaque density gradient centrifugation and then cryopreserved in the vapor phase of liquid nitrogen. TCR CDR3 regions were amplified from genomic DNA by multiplex PCR using the deep immunoSEQ assay. Extracted genomic DNA from each cell subset was spread evenly across all wells of several immunoSEQ 96-well plates, with each plate serving as a replicate. Each replicate PCR for unsorted PBMC received about 300 ng genomic DNA, equal to 30,000 or so T cell genomes. Ten immunoSEQ deep assay plates were used to sequence the unsorted PBMC genomic DNA. Purified libraries were quantified with a Qubit 3.0 fluorometer, sized on a Bioanalyzer 2100, and re-quantified with the KAPA Library Quantification kit. Every immunoSEQ 96-well plate was sequenced on a dedicated single-read 150-cycle Illumina NextSeq 550 flow cell. For the original study's pipeline: Because only junctional sequences without quality scores were contained in the immunoSEQ output, filtering matching that applied to full-length reads could not be performed. To assign V/J genes and CDR3, sequences were annotated using PyIR, a Python wrapper for IgBLAST v1.9, with IMGT germline references. Reads with weak V/J assignments (E-value above 1e-6), missing CDR3, stop codons, out-of-frame junctions, or ambiguous translated residues were removed. V3J clonotypes were defined as sequences sharing the same inferred V gene, J gene, and CDR3 amino acid sequence. Percentage overlap between repertoires was computed as shared unique clonotypes divided by the size of the smaller repertoire. Three approaches were used to assess repertoire richness: RTK rarefaction, the Chao1 estimator, and Recon v2.1 estimates of unobserved clonotypes. TCRdb limited this immuneACCESS table to in-frame rearrangements with V and J called. A share of clones is missing; checked studies link under half to unresolved V genes, and the rest is unexplained. V, J and clone size reflect that table, while D and trimming were determined from the DNA. This sample comprises hundreds of thousands of clones, about 76% of them detected only once. Clones ranked in the top ten supply roughly an eighth of the sample.

This entry belongs to a study of shared clonotypes between healthy human individuals (dated by TCRdb to between 2020 and 2021). The study in broad terms: The cohort comprised a couple of women and a few men aged 18 to 49 years. The study deeply sequenced blood TCR repertoires of several healthy adults to estimate repertoire size and the extent of clonotype sharing between individuals. To increase sequencing depth and limit assay-specific biases, different laboratories used diverse techniques to prepare libraries and sequence TCR repertoires. Between about 0.85 and 9.5 billion PBMCs per donor were obtained by leukapheresis. The study at large found these results: Pairwise subsampling led to the expectation that sequencing depth would affect the degree of clonotype sharing among donors. Sampling was limited to blood, and TCR repertoires in tissue likely differ from TCR repertoires in blood. The genetic and exposure-history diversity represented was limited by the small number of donors.

The CDR3 contains 14 residues, cysteine and phenylalanine counted. Solely the CDR3 DNA is kept, with 42 bases framed from the first base. Trimming removed 3 bases from V and 6 bases from J; the gene matches leave 8 bases unexplained. In the germline V gene (reference sequence), CDR1 corresponds to GTSNPN and CDR2 to SVGIG. The rearrangement combines TRBV30 with TRBJ1-1; the junction holds 9 bases that match TRBD1. The TCR originated in a woman between 40 and 50 years old in good health. Some clones in this sample may be carry-over from other donors' samples. Sequences were obtained from PBMCs. The encoded CDR3 is CAWRIQGAIPEAFF. In nucleotide form, the sequence is TGTGCCTGGAGGATACAGGGGGCCATCCCTGAAGCTTTCTTT. With the rest looked up from the reference TRBV30 and TRBJ1-1 genes rather than sequenced, the full variable domain is SQTIHQWPATLVQPVGSPLSLECTVEGTSNPNLYWYRQAAGRGLQLLFYSVGIGQISSEVPQNLSASRPQDRQFILSSKKLLLSDSGFYLCAWRIQGAIPEAFFGQGTRLTVV.